The 24 T cell receptor beta chains in this list originate from one sample, sequenced in a study of regulatory and conventional T cells in RAG deficiency. Blood CD4+ CD25-low CD127-high conventional T cells supplied the genomic DNA template. TCRdb keeps only in-frame clones here, not all; method: immunoSEQ multiplex PCR. The sample records 25,000 to 35,000 clones, roughly 95% being singletons. These same records also appear under a second study, on regulatory T cells. From that second work: Primers: 52 TRBV forward and 13 TRBJ reverse.

The source material was CD25- CD4+ T cells sorted from blood. The receptors originated from a human donor in good health.

CDR3 DNA sequence: TGCACCAGCAGCCAAGATTCCAGGGCTGACATCGAGCAGTACTTC. It is translated as CTSSQDSRADIEQYF. The chain uses TRBV1 and TRBJ2-7; no check of the table's D call, TRBD1, against the DNA was made. TRBV1 is a documented pseudogene. The CDR3 consists of 15 residues.

The chain recombines TRBV29-1 with TRBJ2-7, with 12 bases lining up with TRBD2. V was pared by 7 bases and J by 4 bases, with 5 bases of the junction left unmatched. This CDR3 comprises 13 residues. Looked up from germline, CDR1 is SQVTM and CDR2 is ANQGSEA. CDR3 nucleotide sequence: TGCAGCGCAAGGACTAGCGGGGCTTACGAGCAGTACTTC. This translates into CSARTSGAYEQYF.

V usage is TRBV12-5 and J usage is TRBJ2-2, with D perhaps matching TRBD1 (6 bases). V lost 1 base, J lost 8 bases, and 14 bases lay in between. The CDR3 sequence is 15 residues long. The germline V gene encodes CDR1 LGHNT and CDR2 FRNRAP. The CDR3: CASGLDRALRGELFF. CDR3 sequence (DNA): TGTGCTAGTGGTTTGGACAGGGCCCTAAGAGGGGAGCTGTTTTTT. Full variable domain (remainder filled in from reference TRBV12-5 and TRBJ2-2): DARVTQTPRHKVTEMGQEVTMRCQPILGHNTVFWYRQTMMQGLELLAYFRNRAPLDDSGMPKDRFSAEMPDATLATLKIQPSEPRDSAVYFCASGLDRALRGELFFGEGSRLTVL.

The rearrangement links TRBV7-3 to TRBJ2-2; 7 bases are a match to TRBD1. The CDR3 runs to 16 residues. Trimming at V came to 5 bases and at J to 1 base, leaving 7 bases not matched to a gene. Germline CDR1 and CDR2: SGHTA and FQGTGA. DNA of the CDR3: TGTGCCAGCAGCCCGGGACAGAAAATGAACACCGGGGAGCTGTTTTTT. Translation: CASSPGQKMNTGELFF.

This clone has only one observation. The rearrangement uses TRBV5-1 and TRBJ2-5; D perhaps matches TRBD2 (6 bases). The V gene's germline CDR1 is SGHRS and CDR2 YFSETQ. V lost 3 bases to trimming and J lost 1 base, with 13 bases between them. The CDR3 sequence is 15 residues long. Here the CDR3 reads CASSSPGGSQETQYF. In DNA form, the CDR3 reads TGCGCCAGCAGCTCGCCCGGGGGTAGCCAAGAGACCCAGTACTTC.

The V gene is TRBV19, the J gene TRBJ2-7; 10 bases agree with TRBD1. From germline, CDR1 is LNHDA and CDR2 SQIVND (reference sequence). The CDR3 has 13 residues. With 6 bases clipped from V and 5 bases from J, the junction kept 4 bases outside the gene matches. CDR3 region: CASRQTGGHEQYF. DNA of the CDR3: TGTGCCAGTAGGCAGACAGGGGGCCACGAGCAGTACTTC.

Worth noting for this clone: Other DNA sequences in the same sample also yield this CDR3. The chain employs TRBV2 and TRBJ1-6; the D gene is possibly TRBD1 (5 bases). Germline loops: CDR1 SNHLY, CDR2 FYNNEI. CDR3 size: 15 residues. Trimming removed 6 bases at V and 0 bases at J, with 9 bases between. The chain's CDR3 is CASRNQGSYNSPLHF. CDR3 coding DNA: TGTGCCAGCAGGAATCAGGGCTCCTATAATTCACCCCTCCACTTT.

V is TRBV6-6 and J is TRBJ1-5; D is unresolved. This CDR3 region has 13 residues. Germline-derived CDR1 and CDR2 are MNHNY and SVGAGI (reference sequence). Written as DNA, the CDR3 is TGTGCTTCCACGGGGTTTAGCAATCAGCCCCAGCATTTT. As protein: CASTGFSNQPQHF.

The genes are TRBV5-1 and TRBJ2-4; tentative D call: TRBD2 (5 bases). Trimming pared 1 base from V and 3 bases from J, leaving 5 bases between. This CDR3 spans 13 amino acids. In germline, CDR1 is SGHRS, CDR2 YFSETQ. As DNA, the CDR3 is TGCGCCAGCAGCTTGCGGGACAAAAACATTCAGTACTTC. Residues: CASSLRDKNIQYF.

This sequence joins TRBV30 and TRBJ2-6; 7 bases agree with TRBD2. CDR1 is GTSNPN, CDR2 SVGIG, per germline (reference sequence). The CDR3 is 15 amino acids. Trimming removed 5 bases from V and 0 bases from J; junction bases left unmatched: 4. CDR3 protein: CAWLRGGSGANVLTF. The CDR3 DNA reads TGTGCCTGGCTCCGCGGGGGCTCTGGGGCCAACGTCCTGACTTTC.

The chain carries TRBV4-1 and TRBJ2-2, with D possibly TRBD1 on 6 matching bases. Germline assignment: CDR1 MGHRA and CDR2 YSYEKL. The CDR3 has 15 residues. V lost 0 bases and J lost 7, with 12 bases in between. Here the CDR3 DNA reads TGCGCCAGCAGCCAAGACAGGGGTCAAGGCGGGGAGCTGTTTTTT. Protein sequence: CASSQDRGQGGELFF.

The J gene is TRBJ2-3, the V gene TRBV5-6, with TRBD2 matching over 10 bases. Germline assignment: CDR1 SGHDT and CDR2 YYEEEE. V was clipped by 2 bases and J by 6 bases; unmatched bases: 6. The CDR3 runs to 15 residues. The CDR3: CASSLAGGPGDTQYF. CDR3 nucleotide sequence: TGTGCCAGCAGCTTAGCGGGGGGGCCGGGGGATACGCAGTATTTT.

The chain uses TRBV28 and TRBJ2-7; TRBD1 matches 9 bases. CDR1 is MDHEN and CDR2 is SYDVKM in the germline V gene. The CDR3 totals 14 residues. V dropped 8 bases and J dropped 2; count of bases not matched to a gene: 7. This CDR3 reads CASYGQGRTYEQYF. As DNA, the CDR3 is TGTGCCAGCTATGGACAGGGGCGAACCTACGAGCAGTACTTC.

In this sample, this clone turned up once. The chain couples TRBV5-1 to TRBJ1-2; 8 bases map to TRBD1. From germline, CDR1 is SGHRS and CDR2 YFSETQ. The CDR3 covers 16 residues. With V trimmed by 1 base and J by 1 base, 6 bases remained unmatched. Written as DNA, the CDR3 is TGCGCCAGCAGCTTGTCGGCACAGGGGGTTAACTATGGCTACACCTTC. This encodes CASSLSAQGVNYGYTF. Full variable domain (missing parts from reference TRBV5-1 and TRBJ1-2): KAGVTQTPRYLIKTRGQQVTLSCSPISGHRSVSWYQQTPGQGLQFLFEYFSETQRNKGNFPGRFSGRQFSNSRSEMNVSTLELGDSALYLCASSLSAQGVNYGYTFGSGTRLTVV.

The chain combines TRBV5-1 with TRBJ1-1, with D possibly TRBD1 on 5 matching bases. Germline CDR1 is SGHRS and CDR2 is YFSETQ. V lost 0 bases and J 1 base, leaving 13 bases between the germline ends. The CDR3 is 16 amino acids. CDR3 sequence: CASSLGRGMGNTEAFF. CDR3 nucleotides: TGCGCCAGCAGCTTGGGTAGGGGAATGGGGAACACTGAAGCTTTCTTT.

The chain has TRBV30 and TRBJ1-4; tentatively, D is TRBD1 (5 bases). From germline, CDR1 is GTSNPN and CDR2 SVGIG (reference sequence). Trimming took 5 bases from V and 8 from J, leaving 9 bases between them. CDR3 length: 11 residues. CDR3 in amino acids: CAWSPGEKLFF. CDR3 coding DNA: TGTGCCTGGTCCCCAGGGGAAAAACTGTTTTTT.

The genes are TRBV6-1 and TRBJ2-7, with D unresolved. Trimming removed 10 bases at V and 1 base at J, with 17 bases between. This CDR3 comprises 14 residues. Germline assignment: CDR1 MNHNS and CDR2 SASEGT. CDR3 nucleotide sequence: TGTGCCACCGAAACCGGCAGGATTTCCTACGAGCAGTACTTC. Residues: CATETGRISYEQYF.

The CDR3 nucleotides are TGTGCCAGCAGTTACTCTCCGGGAAGCTCTGGAAACACCATATATTTT. Translation: CASSYSPGSSGNTIYF. The chain carries TRBV6-6 and TRBJ1-3; no clear D gene. The CDR3 totals 16 residues. The V and J ends lost 0 bases and 0 bases respectively, with 9 bases between them. The germline CDR1 and CDR2 sequences are MNHNY and SVGAGI (reference sequence).

This chain links TRBV11-2 with TRBJ1-1, with TRBD1 identical over 7 bases. The CDR3 sequence is 16 residues long. With 1 base clipped from V and 5 bases from J, the junction kept 10 bases outside the gene matches. CDR1 and CDR2 (germline): SGHAT, FQNNGV. The CDR3 DNA is TGTGCCAGCAGCTTAGGACTAGTCAGGGGGAATACTGAAGCTTTCTTT. Translation: CASSLGLVRGNTEAFF.

This chain uses TRBV2 with TRBJ2-6; perhaps TRBD2 as D (7 bases). This CDR3 comprises 16 residues. CDR1 SNHLY and CDR2 FYNNEI come from the germline V gene. The germline V and J ends were trimmed by 9 bases and 2 bases, with 17 bases remaining between them. The CDR3 DNA follows: TGTGCCAGTCACTACGCGGGGGCGGCTGGGGCCAACGTCCTGACTTTC. Translation: CASHYAGAAGANVLTF.

This chain uses TRBV7-3 with TRBJ1-5; D is possibly TRBD1 (6 bases). Trimming left V 5 bases short and J 4 bases short, with 9 bases between. CDR3 length: 13 residues. Germline V lookup: CDR1 SGHTA, CDR2 FQGTGA. The CDR3 is CASSTTGNQPQHF. CDR3 bases: TGTGCCAGCAGCACTACAGGGAATCAGCCCCAGCATTTT.

This clone appeared a few times. The V and J genes are TRBV2 and TRBJ1-5; D unclear. Trimming took 4 bases from V and 5 from J, leaving 9 bases between them. The germline V gene has CDR1 SNHLY and CDR2 FYNNEI. The CDR3 totals 13 residues. The CDR3 nucleotides are TGTGCCAGCAGTGCCCGCCGAGATCAGCCCCAGCATTTT. This gives the protein CASSARRDQPQHF. The whole variable domain, filled in from reference TRBV2 and TRBJ1-5, reads EPEVTQTPSHQVTQMGQEVILRCVPISNHLYFYWYRQILGQKVEFLVSFYNNEISEKSEIFDDQFSVERPDGSNFTLKIRSTKLEDSAMYFCASSARRDQPQHFGDGTRLSIL.

Comments on this clone: Other DNA sequences from this sample encode an identical CDR3 as well. The chain joins TRBV6-6 to TRBJ1-6; 9 nucleotides align to TRBD1. This CDR3 region has 14 residues. Losses at the gene ends were 7 bases for V and 13 bases for J; bases not matched to a gene: 11. CDR1 and CDR2 (germline): MNHNY, SVGAGI (reference sequence). Here the CDR3 reads CASTPDRGKSPLHF. CDR3 coding DNA: TGTGCCAGCACCCCGGACAGGGGTAAATCCCCCCTCCACTTT.

This clone was observed once. The chain's CDR3 is CASSIRDRAHEQYF. The CDR3 nucleotides are TGTGCCAGTAGTATCCGGGACAGGGCCCACGAGCAGTACTTC. The chain combines TRBV19 with TRBJ2-7, with TRBD1 identical over 9 bases. The V segment lost 3 bases and the J segment 5 bases; nucleotides outside the gene matches: 5. The CDR3 extends over 14 amino acids. Germline V gene data show CDR1 as LNHDA and CDR2 as SQIVND (reference sequence).